These T cell receptor beta chains were read from a single sample in a study of blood T cell repertoires in COVID-19. The method was immunoSEQ multiplex PCR; TCRdb's version includes in-frame clones alone and lacks a portion of them. The sample records about 40,000 clones, about 89% being singletons. The sequencing input was peripheral blood. The receptors stem from a human donor in a cohort sampled during active COVID-19. Both conserved end residues are part of each CDR3. The D gene is left open where the match is weak. Clone size is given for some rows only: seen once, a few or many times, or a class if the clone is expanded.

J: TRBJ1-1; length: 15; V: TRBV5-6; size: -; D: TRBD1; DNA: TGTGCCAGCAGCTTGGTTAGGGGGCGTTACACTGAAGCTTTCTTT; CDR3: CASSLVRGRYTEAFF
J: TRBJ1-1; length: 14; V: TRBV9; size: -; D: -; DNA: TGTGCCAGCATAAGGTGGGGACAGAACACTGAAGCTTTCTTT; CDR3: CASIRWGQNTEAFF
J: TRBJ1-1; length: 13; V: TRBV18; size: -; D: -; DNA: TGTGCCAGCTCCGGACAGAAGAACACTGAAGCTTTCTTT; CDR3: CASSGQKNTEAFF
J: TRBJ2-7; length: 14; V: TRBV10-3; size: -; D: TRBD1; DNA: TGTGCCATCAGCACGGGACAGATATCCTACGAGCAGTACTTC; CDR3: CAISTGQISYEQYF
J: TRBJ2-7; length: 17; V: TRBV29-1; size: once; D: TRBD1; DNA: TGCAGCGTTCGCCGGGACAGAGGGTCCACGGTAACCTCCGAGCAGTACTTC; CDR3: CSVRRDRGSTVTSEQYF
J: TRBJ2-3; length: 13; V: TRBV7-6; size: -; D: -; DNA: TGTGCCAGCAGCTTTTCGGTGACAGATACGCAGTATTTT; CDR3: CASSFSVTDTQYF
J: TRBJ1-5; length: 18; V: TRBV2; size: -; D: TRBD1; DNA: TGTGCCAGCAGTGAACGAGATGGGACAGGCTATAGCAATCAGCCCCAGCATTTT; CDR3: CASSERDGTGYSNQPQHF
J: TRBJ1-2; length: 15; V: TRBV10-3; size: -; D: TRBD1; DNA: TGTGCCATCGCTCCGATCACGGACAGGGGTTATGGCTACACCTTC; CDR3: CAIAPITDRGYGYTF
J: TRBJ1-1; length: 15; V: TRBV25-1; size: -; D: TRBD1; DNA: TGTGCCAGCAGCGGGGACAGGGAGGTGGTCACTGAAGCTTTCTTT; CDR3: CASSGDREVVTEAFF
J: TRBJ2-7; length: 13; V: TRBV7-2; size: -; D: -; DNA: TGTGCCAGCAGCCCATACGGGGGAGACGAGCAGTACTTC; CDR3: CASSPYGGDEQYF